The sequence of this TCR beta chain was determined in a study of T-cell reconstitution after alpha-beta-depleted transplantation in children (dated by TCRdb to about 2016). Turning to the overall study: Using TCR repertoire profiling, the study followed T-cell immune reconstitution in a quantitative way in children after TCRalphabeta/CD19-depleted allogeneic hematopoietic cell transplantation.

Spanning cysteine to phenylalanine, the CDR3 consists of 13 amino acids. The only DNA kept is the CDR3, 39 bases in frame from the first base. The germline V gene gives CDR1 as SGHRS and CDR2 as YFSETQ. V trim: 4 bases; J trim: 3 bases; unmatched bases: 3. The library relied on PCR. The sequencer listed for this sample is Illumina HiSeq 2500. TCR libraries were prepared with molecular barcoding, using unique molecular identifiers to normalize TCRbeta repertoire quantification. TCRdb reprocessing: public reads trimmed at Q25 with fastp, clones called with MiXCR, in-frame beta chains kept. Each record represents a unique CDR3 protein, reported with the most common genes and DNA among its rows. Counted in this sample were a few hundred thousand distinct CDR3 sequences; roughly 30% of them appeared once. The leading ten clones occupy under 45% of the sample. The sample's treatment or condition label, decoded: allogeneic hematopoietic cell transplantation with graft depleted of TCRalphabeta T cells and CD19 B cells. Transplant recipients were children who received TCRalphabeta/CD19-depleted allogeneic hematopoietic cell grafts.

Broader findings and caveats from the paper: Over subsequent months, a decline in hyperexpanded clone frequencies was noted, and after one year, T-cell counts and TCRbeta diversity were mostly ascribed to newly produced T cells. In some patients, the high TCRbeta diversity seen at day 60 was put down to recipient T cells and intrathymic progenitors that had survived conditioning. The apparently early recovery of alphabetaT-cell counts about two months after transplant reportedly depended on only several hundred rapidly expanded clones that came from non-depleted graft cells.

At least ten counts were recorded for this clonotype. Its binding antigen is unknown. Per-nucleotide qualities are absent, and no much larger clonotype sits a single base away. The receptor comes from a boy in the first two years of life with Wiskott-Aldrich syndrome, due to receive a stem cell transplant. The sequence links TRBV5-1 to TRBJ2-7, with 8 middle bases fitting TRBD1. Material: PBMCs, obtained before TCRalphabeta/CD19-depleted stem cell transplant. For the CDR3, the sequence is CASSPTGDYEQYF. The DNA sequence is as follows: TGCGCCAGCAGCCCGACAGGGGACTACGAGCAGTACTTC.